A selection of T cell receptor beta chains follows, all from one sample in a study of shared clonotypes between healthy human individuals. Assay: immunoSEQ multiplex PCR; the TCRdb copy retains only in-frame clones and omits some. Of fewer than 600,000 clones in the sample, about 76% were seen once. Input material: PBMCs. The receptors come from a woman in her forties in good health. Some clones in this sample may be carry-over from other donors' samples. Each CDR3 is given with its conserved first and last residue. The D gene is left open where the match is weak. Only some rows state a clone size, as once, few, many or a class for expanded clones.

d_gene	v_gene	abundance	j_gene	CDR3aa	CDR3nt
TRBD1	TRBV7-9	.	TRBJ2-4	CASSSGTGENIQYF	TGTGCCAGCAGCTCCGGGACAGGAGAAAACATTCAGTACTTC
.	TRBV28	.	TRBJ1-5	CASSLGPGQPQHF	TGTGCCAGCAGTTTAGGTCCGGGTCAGCCCCAGCATTTT
.	TRBV9	.	TRBJ2-1	CASSVSSVPYNEQFF	TGTGCCAGCAGCGTATCTAGCGTCCCCTACAATGAGCAGTTCTTC
.	TRBV30	.	TRBJ2-1	CAWSPDRYNEQFF	TGTGCCTGGAGTCCGGACAGATACAATGAGCAGTTCTTC
TRBD1	TRBV7-6	.	TRBJ1-1	CASSLVRDREAFF	TGTGCCAGCAGCTTAGTCCGGGACAGGGAAGCTTTCTTT
.	TRBV6-4	many	TRBJ2-2	CASSDSDTGELFF	TGTGCCAGCAGTGACTCTGACACCGGGGAGCTGTTTTTT
.	TRBV15	.	TRBJ2-3	CATSRDSSGLLDTQYF	TGTGCCACCAGCAGAGATTCGAGCGGCTTGCTAGATACGCAGTATTTT
TRBD1	TRBV4-1	.	TRBJ1-2	CASSQPGQGSGYGYTF	TGCGCCAGCAGCCAACCGGGACAGGGGTCGGGCTATGGCTACACCTTC
.	TRBV6-1	.	TRBJ1-3	CASSEFNTIYF	TGTGCCAGCAGTGAGTTTAACACCATATATTTT
TRBD2	TRBV5-1	.	TRBJ2-5	CASSFGAGGHYQETQYF	TGCGCCAGCAGCTTTGGAGCGGGAGGACACTACCAAGAGACCCAGTACTTC
.	TRBV6-6	.	TRBJ1-4	CASSYTAAATNEKLFF	TGTGCCAGCAGTTACACGGCGGCTGCAACTAATGAAAAACTGTTTTTT
TRBD2	TRBV9	few	TRBJ2-3	CASSPLLAGADTQYF	TGTGCCAGCAGCCCTTTACTAGCGGGAGCGGATACGCAGTATTTT
.	TRBV28	once	TRBJ2-5	CASSLVTLQETQYF	TGTGCCAGCAGTTTAGTGACACTTCAAGAGACCCAGTACTTC
.	TRBV7-6	.	TRBJ1-1	CASSLSGGTEAFF	TGTGCCAGCAGCTTATCGGGTGGCACTGAAGCTTTCTTT
.	TRBV7-9	once	TRBJ2-5	CASSFFRDKETQYF	TGTGCCAGCAGCTTCTTCCGGGACAAAGAGACCCAGTACTTC